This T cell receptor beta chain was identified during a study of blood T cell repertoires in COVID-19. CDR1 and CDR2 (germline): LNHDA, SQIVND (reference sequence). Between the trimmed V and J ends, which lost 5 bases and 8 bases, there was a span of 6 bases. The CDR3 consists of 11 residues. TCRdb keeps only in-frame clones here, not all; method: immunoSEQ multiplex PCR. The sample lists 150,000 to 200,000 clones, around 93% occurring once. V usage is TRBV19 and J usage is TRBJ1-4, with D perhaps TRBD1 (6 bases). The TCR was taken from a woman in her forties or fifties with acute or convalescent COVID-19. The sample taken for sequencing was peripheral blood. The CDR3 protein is CASSQGEKLFF. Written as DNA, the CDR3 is TGTGCCAGTAGTCAGGGGGAAAAACTGTTTTTT.